This TCR beta chain was observed in a study of T cell responses to AZD1222 COVID-19 vaccine. CDR3 size: 14 residues. The V and J ends lost 8 bases and 5 bases, in that order; junction bases with no gene match: 8. The germline V gene has CDR1 MDHEN and CDR2 SYDVKM. Repertoires were generated with immunoSEQ multiplex PCR, while TCRdb's copy carries only in-frame clones and drops some. The top ten hold approximately 10% of the sample, which has about 92,000 clones, around 88% seen once. The chain couples TRBV28 to TRBJ1-1, with TRBD1 matching over 10 bases. Material: peripheral blood, obtained on day 0 of MenACWY control vaccination. The origin of this receptor is an adult in good health. The CDR3 loop reads CASPPAGQGTEAFF. The CDR3 bases are TGTGCCAGCCCACCGGCGGGACAGGGGACTGAAGCTTTCTTT.